What follows are 27 T cell receptor beta chains derived from one specimen sequenced in a study of T cell changes during pregnancy in multiple sclerosis. TCRdb's copy holds only in-frame clones and misses some; the assay was immunoSEQ multiplex PCR. The sample has roughly 110,000 clones; about 89% are singletons. The sequencing used peripheral blood, collected before pregnancy. The source is a female donor with multiple sclerosis, enrolled in a pregnancy study.

This clone has a single count. The chain combines TRBV7-3 with TRBJ2-5; 7 bases agree with TRBD2. The CDR3 length is 13 residues. V trimming: 5 bases; J trimming: 6 bases; junction bases outside the gene matches: 6. CDR1 and CDR2 from the germline V gene are SGHTA and FQGTGA. The CDR3, as DNA: TGTGCCAGCAGCCCTCGGGGGGAACAGACCCAGTACTTC. Protein sequence: CASSPRGEQTQYF.

The chain recombines TRBV7-6 with TRBJ2-7; 7 positions match TRBD2. Looked up from germline, CDR1 is SGHVS and CDR2 is FNYEAQ. The CDR3 runs 14 residues. The J segment lost 3 bases and the V segment lost 3 bases, leaving 5 bases of the junction unmatched. The CDR3 nucleotides are TGTGCCAGCAGCTTTGAGCGGGGAGGCTACGAGCAGTACTTC. Translating gives CASSFERGGYEQYF.

The rearrangement links TRBV7-8 to TRBJ2-6; 8 bases match TRBD1. Germline V gene sequence: CDR1 SGHVS, CDR2 FQNEAQ. V lost 5 bases and J lost 2; bases outside the gene matches: 5. The length of the CDR3 is 16 residues. Written as DNA, the CDR3 is TGTGCCAGCAGCGGACAGGGTTGGGCTGGGGCCAACGTCCTGACTTTC. It yields the protein CASSGQGWAGANVLTF.

This sequence joins TRBV27 and TRBJ2-5, with TRBD2 matching over 10 bases. Germline assignment: CDR1 MNHEY and CDR2 SMNVEV (reference sequence). V dropped 5 bases and J dropped 3; count of bases not matched to a gene: 9. The CDR3 contains 16 residues. CDR3 coding DNA: TGTGCCAGCAGTAGGACTAGCGGACGCGCCAAAGAGACCCAGTACTTC. Its protein is CASSRTSGRAKETQYF.

This clone occurred once. The chain is built from TRBV5-1 and TRBJ1-4; the D gene is possibly TRBD1 (6 bases). CDR3 length equals 14 residues. The V and J ends lost 3 bases and 4 bases respectively, with 10 bases between them. Germline CDR1 reads SGHRS; CDR2 reads YFSETQ. Here the CDR3 DNA reads TGCGCCAGCAGCTGGGGGCTGGGTAATGAAAAACTGTTTTTT. This encodes CASSWGLGNEKLFF.

CDR3 region: CASSMAGTENEKLFF. CDR3 nucleotide sequence: TGTGCCAGTAGTATGGCTGGGACAGAAAATGAAAAACTGTTTTTT. The chain couples TRBV19 to TRBJ1-4, with 7 bases that match TRBD1. The V gene's germline CDR1 is LNHDA and CDR2 SQIVND (reference sequence). This CDR3 spans 15 amino acids. V lost 3 bases to trimming and J lost 5 bases; unmatched junction nucleotides: 6.

The V and J genes are TRBV4-1 and TRBJ2-7; a possible D gene is TRBD1 (6 bases). There are 15 residues in the CDR3. V lost 4 bases to trimming and J lost 0 bases, with 13 bases between them. The germline V gene has CDR1 MGHRA and CDR2 YSYEKL. The CDR3 is CASSLRTASSYEQYF. In DNA, the CDR3 is TGCGCCAGCAGCCTTCGGACAGCCAGCTCCTACGAGCAGTACTTC.

The rearrangement links TRBV11-2 to TRBJ2-4; 8 bases line up with TRBD2. After removal of 5 bases from V and 2 bases from J, the junction contained 8 bases not matched to a gene. Germline loops: CDR1 SGHAT, CDR2 FQNNGV. The CDR3 consists of 16 residues. This CDR3 is CASSTNGGGSKNIQYF. The CDR3 DNA sequence: TGTGCCAGCAGCACGAACGGCGGGGGGTCCAAAAACATTCAGTACTTC.

Here the CDR3 reads CASSQTGLAKNIQYF. The CDR3 region has the DNA TGTGCCAGCAGCCAGACAGGCCTAGCCAAAAACATTCAGTACTTC. The chain couples TRBV14 to TRBJ2-4; weak D call: TRBD1 (6 bases). The germline V gene encodes CDR1 SGHDN and CDR2 FVKESK. Between the trimmed V and J ends, which lost 3 bases and 0 bases, there was a span of 9 bases. CDR3 size: 15 residues.

This rearrangement joins TRBV5-1 to TRBJ2-7; 7 positions match TRBD1. CDR1 is SGHRS and CDR2 is YFSETQ in the germline V gene. The length of the CDR3 is 15 residues. Trimming removed 4 bases from V and 1 base from J; junction bases left unmatched: 8. CDR3: CASSPGQTLSYEQYF. Here the CDR3 DNA reads TGCGCCAGCAGCCCGGGACAGACTCTTTCCTACGAGCAGTACTTC.

V usage is TRBV29-1 and J usage is TRBJ2-5, with D maybe TRBD2 (5 bases). V lost 3 bases and J 5 bases, leaving 13 bases between the germline ends. The germline V gene has CDR1 SQVTM and CDR2 ANQGSEA. The CDR3 sequence is 13 residues long. CDR3 residues: CSVETTGYETQYF. The CDR3 DNA sequence: TGCAGCGTTGAGACGACGGGGTACGAGACCCAGTACTTC. Complete variable domain (other parts from reference TRBV29-1 and TRBJ2-5): SAVISQKPSRDICQRGTSLTIQCQVDSQVTMMFWYRQQPGQSLTLIATANQGSEATYESGFVIDKFPISRPNLTFSTLTVSNMSPEDSSIYLCSVETTGYETQYFGPGTRLLVL.

The gene calls are TRBV19 and TRBJ2-7, with 7 bases fitting TRBD2. CDR1 and CDR2 (germline): LNHDA, SQIVND (reference sequence). CDR3 length: 14 amino acids. Trimming cost V 10 bases and J 2 bases; bases outside gene matches: 11. The DNA for the CDR3 is TGTGCCACCCGTCGGGCTAGCGGAACCTACGAGCAGTACTTC. Protein sequence: CATRRASGTYEQYF.

The chain carries TRBV6-1 and TRBJ2-5; D perhaps matches TRBD1 (5 bases). V was shortened by 3 bases and J by 9 bases, with 11 bases between the two germline ends. From germline, CDR1 is MNHNS and CDR2 SASEGT. The CDR3 is made up of 12 amino acids. CDR3 coding DNA: TGTGCCAGCAGTGAGGGGCGAGTGGCCCAGTACTTC. This gives the protein CASSEGRVAQYF.

The chain links TRBV6-6 to TRBJ1-4, with D unresolved. The germline V gene has CDR1 MNHNY and CDR2 SVGAGI (reference sequence). Trimming cost V 0 bases and J 7 bases, with 12 bases left between them. The CDR3 is 15 amino acids. The CDR3 loop is CASSYSPGGSEKLFF. The CDR3 DNA sequence: TGTGCCAGCAGTTACTCGCCGGGTGGCAGTGAAAAACTGTTTTTT.

The chain joins TRBV7-9 to TRBJ2-4, with D maybe TRBD1 (5 bases). CDR1 is SEHNR, CDR2 FQNEAQ, per germline (reference sequence). The CDR3 consists of 19 residues. V dropped 1 base and J dropped 0 bases, with 19 bases sitting between them. DNA for the CDR3: TGTGCCAGCAGCTTAGTTGGTGGGGCAGGCAAACTAGCCAAAAACATTCAGTACTTC. It specifies CASSLVGGAGKLAKNIQYF.

The rearrangement joins TRBV5-1 to TRBJ2-1; 9 positions match TRBD1. Germline CDR1 SGHRS, CDR2 YFSETQ. The ends lost 7 bases at V and 2 bases at J; junction bases unmatched: 4. The CDR3 is 14 residues long. CDR3 DNA: TGCGCCAGCGGGACAGGGCCCCCCTACAATGAGCAGTTCTTC. Translation gives CASGTGPPYNEQFF.

This clone was observed a single time. This chain links TRBV4-2 with TRBJ1-1; D unresolved. This CDR3 has 16 residues. Per germline, CDR1 LGHNA and CDR2 YNFKEQ. Between the trimmed V and J ends, which lost 1 base and 3 bases, there was a span of 15 bases. In nucleotides, the CDR3 is TGTGCCAGCAGCCAAGTATCAGGAAAGGCCGACACTGAAGCTTTCTTT. Translating it yields CASSQVSGKADTEAFF.

To note about this clone: The junction differs from germline at one of its ends, possibly a read error. The chain couples TRBV7-9 to TRBJ1-1, with D hard to call. Germline CDR1 reads SEHNR; CDR2 reads FQNEAQ (reference sequence). The CDR3 extends over 8 amino acids. CDR3 in amino acids: CASSLWEF. The CDR3, as DNA: TGTGCCAGCAGCTTATGGGAGTTT.

Here the CDR3 DNA reads TGCGCCAGCAGCCAAGTCTCCGGGGGCACAGATACGCAGTATTTT. Translating gives CASSQVSGGTDTQYF. This chain links TRBV4-3 with TRBJ2-3; maybe TRBD2 (5 bases). From germline, CDR1 is LGHNA and CDR2 YSLEER. The CDR3 is 15 amino acids. Trimming pared 1 base from V and 1 base from J, leaving 9 bases between.

The J gene is TRBJ2-7, the V gene TRBV19; D unclear. CDR1 and CDR2 from the germline V gene are LNHDA and SQIVND (reference sequence). This CDR3 comprises 17 residues. V was trimmed by 2 bases and J by 2 bases, leaving 19 bases between them. The CDR3 is CASSITSRTYETYEQYF. The CDR3 region has the DNA TGTGCCAGTAGTATAACGTCCCGAACCTACGAGACCTACGAGCAGTACTTC.

The genes are TRBV5-1 and TRBJ2-5; TRBD1 aligns across 7 bases. Germline-derived CDR1 and CDR2 are SGHRS and YFSETQ. CDR3 length equals 13 residues. Trimming took 4 bases from V and 3 from J; bases not matched to a gene: 3. The CDR3 DNA is TGCGCCAGCAGCCCGGGACAGAAAGAGACCCAGTACTTC. Translation gives CASSPGQKETQYF.

The V gene is TRBV28, the J gene TRBJ2-5; 11 nucleotides match TRBD2. Germline V gene sequence: CDR1 MDHEN, CDR2 SYDVKM. The CDR3 is made up of 15 amino acids. J gave up 5 bases and V 2 bases, and 4 bases lay outside the gene matches. CDR3 in amino acids: CASSLASGRSETQYF. CDR3 in DNA: TGTGCCAGCAGTTTAGCTAGCGGGAGGTCTGAGACCCAGTACTTC.

The chain joins TRBV5-4 to TRBJ2-5; TRBD1 aligns across 10 bases. Germline V gives CDR1 SGHNT, CDR2 YYREEE (reference sequence). The V gene end was trimmed by 2 bases and the J gene end by 5 bases; junction bases not matched to a gene: 6. CDR3 size: 15 residues. CDR3 nucleotides: TGTGCCAGCAGCTTTTTGGACAGGGGGGTGGAGACCCAGTACTTC. Protein: CASSFLDRGVETQYF.

The chain couples TRBV19 to TRBJ1-4, with 10 positions matching TRBD1. Looked up from germline, CDR1 is LNHDA and CDR2 is SQIVND (reference sequence). CDR3 length: 17 residues. With V trimmed by 5 bases and J by 7 bases, 13 bases remained unmatched. The CDR3 loop reads CASSGTGVLQLREKLFF. The CDR3 DNA reads as TGTGCCAGTAGTGGGACAGGGGTTTTGCAACTACGTGAAAAACTGTTTTTT. The variable domain in full, completed from reference TRBV19 and TRBJ1-4, reads DGGITQSPKYLFRKEGQNVTLSCEQNLNHDAMYWYRQDPGQGLRLIYYSQIVNDFQKGDIAEGYSVSREKKESFPLTVTSAQKNPTAFYLCASSGTGVLQLREKLFFGSGTQLSVL.

This clone occurred once. The V and J genes are TRBV6-6 and TRBJ2-7; 11 nucleotides match TRBD2. Per germline, CDR1 MNHNY and CDR2 SVGAGI (reference sequence). The CDR3 spans 14 residues. The V segment lost 9 bases and the J segment 1 base; nucleotides outside the gene matches: 5. The CDR3 here is CASLAGGRSYEQYF. The CDR3 nucleotides read TGTGCCAGTTTAGCGGGGGGGCGTTCCTACGAGCAGTACTTC.

V gene TRBV5-1 combines with J gene TRBJ2-5, with a possible D match to TRBD1 (5 bases). CDR1 is SGHRS and CDR2 is YFSETQ in the germline V gene. Trimming took off 1 base at V and 4 bases at J, with 17 bases between the two ends. The CDR3 has 16 residues. The CDR3 sequence: CASSLNSMGQGETQYF. The CDR3 coding sequence is TGCGCCAGCAGCTTGAATTCGATGGGGCAGGGAGAGACCCAGTACTTC.

This chain uses TRBV2 with TRBJ1-4; D not resolved. Per germline, CDR1 SNHLY and CDR2 FYNNEI. CDR3 length: 13 amino acids. V lost 10 bases and J 10 bases, leaving 19 bases between the germline ends. The CDR3 protein is CATDRGLSGKLFF. CDR3 coding DNA: TGTGCCACCGACCGAGGATTAAGTGGAAAACTGTTTTTT.